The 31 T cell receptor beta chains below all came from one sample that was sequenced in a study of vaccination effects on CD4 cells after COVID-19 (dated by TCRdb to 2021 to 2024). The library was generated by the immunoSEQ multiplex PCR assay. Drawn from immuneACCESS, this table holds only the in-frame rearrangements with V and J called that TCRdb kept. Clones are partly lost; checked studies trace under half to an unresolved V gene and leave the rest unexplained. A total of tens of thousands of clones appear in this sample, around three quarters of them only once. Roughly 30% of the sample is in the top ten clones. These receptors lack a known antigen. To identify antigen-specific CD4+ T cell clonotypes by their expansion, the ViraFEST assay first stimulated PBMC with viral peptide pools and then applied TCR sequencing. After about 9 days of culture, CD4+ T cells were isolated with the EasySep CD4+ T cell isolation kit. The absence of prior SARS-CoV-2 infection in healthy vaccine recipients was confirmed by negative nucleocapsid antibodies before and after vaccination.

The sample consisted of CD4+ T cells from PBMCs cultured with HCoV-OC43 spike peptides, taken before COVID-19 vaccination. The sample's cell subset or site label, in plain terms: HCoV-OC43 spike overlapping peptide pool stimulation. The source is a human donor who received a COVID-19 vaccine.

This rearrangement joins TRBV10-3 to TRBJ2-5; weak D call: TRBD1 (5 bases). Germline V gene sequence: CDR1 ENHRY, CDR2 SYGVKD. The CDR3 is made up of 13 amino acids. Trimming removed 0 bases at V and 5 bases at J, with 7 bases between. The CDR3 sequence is CAISESPGETQYF. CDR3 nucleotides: TGTGCCATCAGTGAGTCCCCAGGGGAGACCCAGTACTTC.

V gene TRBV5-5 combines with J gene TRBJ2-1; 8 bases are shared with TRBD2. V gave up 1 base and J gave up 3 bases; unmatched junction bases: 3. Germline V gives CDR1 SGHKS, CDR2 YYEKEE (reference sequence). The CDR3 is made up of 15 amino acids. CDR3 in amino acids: CASSLTSGDYNEQFF. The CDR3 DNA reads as TGTGCCAGCAGCTTGACTAGCGGAGACTACAATGAGCAGTTCTTC. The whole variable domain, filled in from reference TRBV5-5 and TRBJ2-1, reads DAGVTQSPTHLIKTRGQQVTLRCSPISGHKSVSWYQQVLGQGPQFIFQYYEKEERGRGNFPDRFSARQFPNYSSELNVNALLLGDSALYLCASSLTSGDYNEQFFGPGTRLTVL.

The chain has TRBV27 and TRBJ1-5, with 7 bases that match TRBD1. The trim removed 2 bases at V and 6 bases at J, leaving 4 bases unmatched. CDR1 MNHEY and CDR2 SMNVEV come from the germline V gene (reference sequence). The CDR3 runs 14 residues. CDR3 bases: TGTGCCAGCAGTTTAAACCCAGGGGGTCAGCCCCAGCATTTT. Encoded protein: CASSLNPGGQPQHF.

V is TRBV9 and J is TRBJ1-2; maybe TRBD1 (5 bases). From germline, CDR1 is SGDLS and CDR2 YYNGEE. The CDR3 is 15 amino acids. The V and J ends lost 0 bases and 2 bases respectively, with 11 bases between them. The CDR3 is CASSVEVGGNYGYTF. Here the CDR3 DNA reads TGTGCCAGCAGCGTAGAGGTGGGGGGAAACTATGGCTACACCTTC.

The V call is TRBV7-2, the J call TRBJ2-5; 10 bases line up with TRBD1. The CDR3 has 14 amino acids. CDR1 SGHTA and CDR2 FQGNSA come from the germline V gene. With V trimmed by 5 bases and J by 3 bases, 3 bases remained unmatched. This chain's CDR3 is CASSPGQGKETQYF. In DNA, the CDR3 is TGTGCCAGCAGCCCGGGACAGGGGAAAGAGACCCAGTACTTC. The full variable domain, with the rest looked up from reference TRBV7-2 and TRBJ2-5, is GAGVSQSPSNKVTEKGKDVELRCDPISGHTALYWYRQSLGQGLEFLIYFQGNSAPDKSGLPSDRFSAERTGGSVSTLTIQRTQQEDSAVYLCASSPGQGKETQYFGPGTRLLVL.

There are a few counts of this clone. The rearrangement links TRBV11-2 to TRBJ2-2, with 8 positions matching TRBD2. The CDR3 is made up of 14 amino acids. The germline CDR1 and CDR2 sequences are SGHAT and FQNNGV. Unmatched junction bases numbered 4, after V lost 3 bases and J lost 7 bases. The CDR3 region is CASSLERGFGELFF. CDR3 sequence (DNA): TGTGCCAGCAGCTTGGAGCGGGGGTTCGGGGAGCTGTTTTTT. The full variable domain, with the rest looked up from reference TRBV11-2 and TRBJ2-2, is EAGVAQSPRYKIIEKRQSVAFWCNPISGHATLYWYQQILGQGPKLLIQFQNNGVVDDSQLPKDRFSAERLKGVDSTLKIQPAKLEDSAVYLCASSLERGFGELFFGEGSRLTVL.

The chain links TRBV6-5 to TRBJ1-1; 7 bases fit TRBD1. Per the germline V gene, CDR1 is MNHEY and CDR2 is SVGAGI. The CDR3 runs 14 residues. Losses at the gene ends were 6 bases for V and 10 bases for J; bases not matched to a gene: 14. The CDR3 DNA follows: TGTGCCAGCAGGATCCCGGGACAGATGACAGGAGCTTTCTTT. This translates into CASRIPGQMTGAFF.

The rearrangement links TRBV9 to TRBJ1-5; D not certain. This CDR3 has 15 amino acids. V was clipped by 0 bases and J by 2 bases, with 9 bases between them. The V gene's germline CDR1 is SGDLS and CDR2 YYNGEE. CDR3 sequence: CASSVGTIGNQPQHF. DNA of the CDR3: TGTGCCAGCAGCGTAGGGACGATAGGCAATCAGCCCCAGCATTTT.

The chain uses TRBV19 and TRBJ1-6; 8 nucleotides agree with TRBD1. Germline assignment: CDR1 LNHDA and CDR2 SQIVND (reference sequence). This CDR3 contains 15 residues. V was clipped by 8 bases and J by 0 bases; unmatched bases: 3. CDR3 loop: CASSTGGSYNSPLHF. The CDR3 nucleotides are TGTGCCAGTTCAACAGGGGGCTCCTATAATTCACCCCTCCACTTT.

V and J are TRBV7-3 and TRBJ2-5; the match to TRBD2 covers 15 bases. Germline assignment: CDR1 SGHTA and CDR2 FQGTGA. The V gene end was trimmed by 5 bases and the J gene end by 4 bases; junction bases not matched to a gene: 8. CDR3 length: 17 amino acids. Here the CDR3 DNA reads TGTGCCAGCAGCCCAAGGACTAGCGGGGGGGCGGGAGAGACCCAGTACTTC. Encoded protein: CASSPRTSGGAGETQYF. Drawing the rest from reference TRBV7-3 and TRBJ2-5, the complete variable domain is GAGVSQTPSNKVTEKGKYVELRCDPISGHTALYWYRQSLGQGPEFLIYFQGTGAADDSGLPNDRFFAVRPEGSVSTLKIQRTERGDSAVYLCASSPRTSGGAGETQYFGPGTRLLVL.

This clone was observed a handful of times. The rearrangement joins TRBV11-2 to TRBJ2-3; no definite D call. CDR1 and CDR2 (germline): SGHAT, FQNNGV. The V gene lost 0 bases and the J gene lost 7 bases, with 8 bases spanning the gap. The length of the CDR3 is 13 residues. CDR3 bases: TGTGCCAGCAGCTTAGAGCCTCAAAATACGCAGTATTTT. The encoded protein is CASSLEPQNTQYF.

The DNA for the CDR3 is TGCGCCAGCAGCTTAGGTGGGGGCCTTCAGAACACTGAAGCTTTCTTT. This gives the protein CASSLGGGLQNTEAFF. V usage is TRBV5-1 and J usage is TRBJ1-1; perhaps TRBD1 as D (6 bases). Trimming shortened V by 2 bases and J by 1 base, and 15 bases separated the two germline ends. The CDR3 sequence is 16 residues long. Germline CDR1 is SGHRS and CDR2 is YFSETQ. Complete variable domain (other parts from reference TRBV5-1 and TRBJ1-1): KAGVTQTPRYLIKTRGQQVTLSCSPISGHRSVSWYQQTPGQGLQFLFEYFSETQRNKGNFPGRFSGRQFSNSRSEMNVSTLELGDSALYLCASSLGGGLQNTEAFFGQGTRLTVV.

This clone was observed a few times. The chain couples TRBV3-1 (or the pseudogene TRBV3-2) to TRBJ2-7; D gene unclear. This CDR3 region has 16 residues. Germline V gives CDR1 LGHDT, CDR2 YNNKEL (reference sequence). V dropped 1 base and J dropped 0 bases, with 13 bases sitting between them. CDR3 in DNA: TGTGCCAGCAGCCAAGTAATGGGGTTGAGCTCCTACGAGCAGTACTTC. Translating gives CASSQVMGLSSYEQYF.

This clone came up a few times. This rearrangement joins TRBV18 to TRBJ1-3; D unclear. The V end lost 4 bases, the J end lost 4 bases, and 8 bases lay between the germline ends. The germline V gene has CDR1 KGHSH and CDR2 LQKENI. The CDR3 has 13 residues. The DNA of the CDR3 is TGTGCCAGCTCACGGGAATTCGGAAACACCATATATTTT. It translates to CASSREFGNTIYF.

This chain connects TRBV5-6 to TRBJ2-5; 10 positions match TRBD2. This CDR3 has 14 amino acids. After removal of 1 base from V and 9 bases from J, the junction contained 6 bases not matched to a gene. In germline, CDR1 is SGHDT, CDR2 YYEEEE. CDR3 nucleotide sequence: TGTGCCAGCAGCTTGCGGCTAGCGGGAGCTCCCCAGTACTTC. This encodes CASSLRLAGAPQYF.

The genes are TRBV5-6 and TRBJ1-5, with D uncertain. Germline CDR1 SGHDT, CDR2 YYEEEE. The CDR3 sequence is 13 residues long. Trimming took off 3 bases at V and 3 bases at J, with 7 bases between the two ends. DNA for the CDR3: TGTGCCAGCAGCTCGGACCCCAATCAGCCCCAGCATTTT. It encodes CASSSDPNQPQHF.

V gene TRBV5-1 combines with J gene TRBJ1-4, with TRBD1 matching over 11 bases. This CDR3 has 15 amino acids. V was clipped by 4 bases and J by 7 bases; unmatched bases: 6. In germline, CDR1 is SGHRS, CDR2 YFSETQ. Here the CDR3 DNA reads TGCGCCAGCAGCGATGGACAGGGGGCGTTTGAAAAACTGTTTTTT. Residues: CASSDGQGAFEKLFF. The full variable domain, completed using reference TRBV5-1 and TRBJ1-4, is KAGVTQTPRYLIKTRGQQVTLSCSPISGHRSVSWYQQTPGQGLQFLFEYFSETQRNKGNFPGRFSGRQFSNSRSEMNVSTLELGDSALYLCASSDGQGAFEKLFFGSGTQLSVL.

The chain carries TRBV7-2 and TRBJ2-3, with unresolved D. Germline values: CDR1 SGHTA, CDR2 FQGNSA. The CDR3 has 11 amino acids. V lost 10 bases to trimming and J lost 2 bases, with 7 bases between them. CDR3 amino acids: CAIRSTDTQYF. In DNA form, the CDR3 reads TGTGCCATCAGATCCACAGATACGCAGTATTTT.

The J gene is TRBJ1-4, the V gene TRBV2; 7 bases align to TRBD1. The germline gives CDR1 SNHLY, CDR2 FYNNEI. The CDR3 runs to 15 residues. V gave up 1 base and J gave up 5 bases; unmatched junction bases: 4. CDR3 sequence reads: CASSEEGTANEKLFF. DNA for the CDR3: TGTGCCAGCAGTGAAGAGGGGACAGCGAATGAAAAACTGTTTTTT.

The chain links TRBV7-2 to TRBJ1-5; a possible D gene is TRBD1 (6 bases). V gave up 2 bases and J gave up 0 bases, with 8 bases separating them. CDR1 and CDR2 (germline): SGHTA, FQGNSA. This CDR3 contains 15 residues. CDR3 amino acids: CASSLRGGSNQPQHF. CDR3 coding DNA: TGTGCCAGCAGCTTAAGGGGGGGTAGCAATCAGCCCCAGCATTTT.

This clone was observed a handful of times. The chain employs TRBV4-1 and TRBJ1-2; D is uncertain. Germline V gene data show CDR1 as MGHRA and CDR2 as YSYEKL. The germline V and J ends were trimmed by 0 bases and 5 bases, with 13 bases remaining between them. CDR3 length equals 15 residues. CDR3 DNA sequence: TGCGCCAGCAGCCAAGAGTCTACCAGCAGATATGGCTACACCTTC. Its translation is CASSQESTSRYGYTF.

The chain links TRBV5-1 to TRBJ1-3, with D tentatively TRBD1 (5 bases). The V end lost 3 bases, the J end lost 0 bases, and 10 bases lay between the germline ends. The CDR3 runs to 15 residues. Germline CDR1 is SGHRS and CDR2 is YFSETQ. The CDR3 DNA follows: TGCGCCAGCAGCTGGGACGGAACCTCTGGAAACACCATATATTTT. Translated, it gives CASSWDGTSGNTIYF.

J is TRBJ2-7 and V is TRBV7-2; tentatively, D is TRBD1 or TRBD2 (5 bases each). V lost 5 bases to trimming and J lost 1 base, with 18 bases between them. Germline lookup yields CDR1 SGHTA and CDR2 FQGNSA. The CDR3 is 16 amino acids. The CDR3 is CASSLRPGPLSYEQYF. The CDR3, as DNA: TGTGCCAGCAGCCTGAGACCGGGACCCCTGTCCTACGAGCAGTACTTC.

CDR3 DNA: TGTGCCAGCAGTTCCCTGGGGAGCTTAAGCACAGATACGCAGTATTTT. It specifies CASSSLGSLSTDTQYF. The chain carries TRBV28 and TRBJ2-3, with a tentative D call TRBD2 (5 bases). Between the trimmed V and J ends, which lost 4 bases and 0 bases, there was a span of 14 bases. This CDR3 is 16 amino acids long. From germline, CDR1 is MDHEN and CDR2 SYDVKM.

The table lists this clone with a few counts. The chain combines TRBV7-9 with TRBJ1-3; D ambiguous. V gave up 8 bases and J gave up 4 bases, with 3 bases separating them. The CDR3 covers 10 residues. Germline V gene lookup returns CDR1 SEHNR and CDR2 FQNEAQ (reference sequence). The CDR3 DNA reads TGTGCCAGCGGGGGAAACACCATATATTTT. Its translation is CASGGNTIYF.

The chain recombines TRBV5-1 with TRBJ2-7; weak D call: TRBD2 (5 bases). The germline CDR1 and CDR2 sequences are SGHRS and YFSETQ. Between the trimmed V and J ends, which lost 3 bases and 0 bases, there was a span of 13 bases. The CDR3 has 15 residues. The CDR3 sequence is CASSSIPGYSYEQYF. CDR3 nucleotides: TGCGCCAGCAGCTCTATTCCGGGATACTCCTACGAGCAGTACTTC. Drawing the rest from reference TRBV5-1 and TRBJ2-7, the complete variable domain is KAGVTQTPRYLIKTRGQQVTLSCSPISGHRSVSWYQQTPGQGLQFLFEYFSETQRNKGNFPGRFSGRQFSNSRSEMNVSTLELGDSALYLCASSSIPGYSYEQYFGPGTRLTVT.

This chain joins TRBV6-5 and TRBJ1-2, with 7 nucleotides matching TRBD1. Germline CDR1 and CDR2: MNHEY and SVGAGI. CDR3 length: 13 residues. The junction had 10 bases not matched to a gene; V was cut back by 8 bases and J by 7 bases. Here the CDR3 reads CASGRQGLSGYTF. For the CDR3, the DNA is TGTGCCAGCGGACGACAGGGTCTCTCTGGCTACACCTTC.

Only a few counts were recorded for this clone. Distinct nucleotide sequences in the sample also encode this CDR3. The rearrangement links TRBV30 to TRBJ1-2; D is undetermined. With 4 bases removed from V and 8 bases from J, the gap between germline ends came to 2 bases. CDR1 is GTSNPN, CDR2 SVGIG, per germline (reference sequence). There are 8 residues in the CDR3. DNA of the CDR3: TGTGCCTGGAACGGCTACACCTTC. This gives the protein CAWNGYTF.

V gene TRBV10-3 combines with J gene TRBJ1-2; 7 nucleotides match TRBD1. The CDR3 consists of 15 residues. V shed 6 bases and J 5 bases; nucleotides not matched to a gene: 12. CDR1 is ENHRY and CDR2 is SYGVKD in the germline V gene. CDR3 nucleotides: TGTGCCATCAGCCCCAGACAGGGACCTATGTATGGCTACACCTTC. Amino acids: CAISPRQGPMYGYTF.

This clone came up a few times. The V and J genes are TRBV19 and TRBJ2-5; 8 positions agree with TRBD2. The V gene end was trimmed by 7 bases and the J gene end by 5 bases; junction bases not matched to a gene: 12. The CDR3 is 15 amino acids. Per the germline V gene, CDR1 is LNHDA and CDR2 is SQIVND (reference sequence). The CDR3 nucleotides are TGTGCCAGTACCTCCTCGGGGGGGAGAGAGGAGACCCAGTACTTC. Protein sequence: CASTSSGGREETQYF.

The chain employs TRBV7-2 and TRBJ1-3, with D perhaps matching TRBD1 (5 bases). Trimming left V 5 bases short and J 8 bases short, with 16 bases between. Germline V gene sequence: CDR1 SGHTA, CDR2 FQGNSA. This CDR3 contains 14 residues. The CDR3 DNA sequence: TGTGCCAGCAGCCCGGGGGAGGGGCGTCACACCATATATTTT. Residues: CASSPGEGRHTIYF.